Listed here is a single TCR beta chain. A much larger clone differs by one base, so this may be a read error. Per germline, CDR1 SGDLS and CDR2 YYNGEE. The CDR3 is 14 residues long. Researchers took RNA transcripts and amplified the TCR beta CDR3 regions from them. RT-PCR in the first round (using the HTBI primer set) targeted the TCR CDR3. Each CDR3 protein gets one entry after TCRdb re-called the multiplex PCR reads with MiXCR. The data contain around 250,000 distinct CDR3 sequences, around 15% of them singletons. Each person with ophthalmopathy scored at least 3 on the Clinical Activity Score, reached NOSPECS grade 4 or higher, and had been ill under 3 months. Any patient presenting with uncontrolled infection, other autoimmune disease, pregnancy or lactation was left out. This sample holds PBMCs from approximately 10 ml fresh peripheral blood. This record comes from a study of T cells in Graves' hyperthyroidism and ophthalmopathy. Across the study: Peripheral blood was collected at initial diagnosis, before any treatment.

The receptor comes from a young woman with Graves' ophthalmopathy. The J gene is TRBJ2-2, the V gene TRBV9; a weak D match, TRBD1 (6 bases). The sample consisted of blood. The CDR3 nucleotides read TGTGCCAGCAGCCCCCCCCGGGACACCGGGGAGCTGCTTTTT. Residues: CASSPPRDTGELLF.